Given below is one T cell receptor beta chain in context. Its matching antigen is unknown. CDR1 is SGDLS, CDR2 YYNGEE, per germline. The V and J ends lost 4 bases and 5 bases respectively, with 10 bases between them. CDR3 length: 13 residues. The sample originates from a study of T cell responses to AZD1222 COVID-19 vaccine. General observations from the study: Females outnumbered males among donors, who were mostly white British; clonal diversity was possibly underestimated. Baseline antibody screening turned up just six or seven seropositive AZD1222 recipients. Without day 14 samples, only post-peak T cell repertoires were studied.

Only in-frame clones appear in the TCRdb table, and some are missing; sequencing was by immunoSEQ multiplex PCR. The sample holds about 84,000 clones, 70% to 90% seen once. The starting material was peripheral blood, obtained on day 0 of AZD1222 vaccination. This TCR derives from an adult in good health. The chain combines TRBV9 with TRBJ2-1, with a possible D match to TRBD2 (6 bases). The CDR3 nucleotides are TGTGCCAGCAGCAAATGGGGGGACAATGAGCAGTTCTTC. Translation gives CASSKWGDNEQFF. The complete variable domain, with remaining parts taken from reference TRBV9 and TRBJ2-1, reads DSGVTQTPKHLITATGQRVTLRCSPRSGDLSVYWYQQSLDQGLQFLIQYYNGEERAKGNILERFSAQQFPDLHSELNLSSLELGDSALYFCASSKWGDNEQFFGPGTRLTVL.